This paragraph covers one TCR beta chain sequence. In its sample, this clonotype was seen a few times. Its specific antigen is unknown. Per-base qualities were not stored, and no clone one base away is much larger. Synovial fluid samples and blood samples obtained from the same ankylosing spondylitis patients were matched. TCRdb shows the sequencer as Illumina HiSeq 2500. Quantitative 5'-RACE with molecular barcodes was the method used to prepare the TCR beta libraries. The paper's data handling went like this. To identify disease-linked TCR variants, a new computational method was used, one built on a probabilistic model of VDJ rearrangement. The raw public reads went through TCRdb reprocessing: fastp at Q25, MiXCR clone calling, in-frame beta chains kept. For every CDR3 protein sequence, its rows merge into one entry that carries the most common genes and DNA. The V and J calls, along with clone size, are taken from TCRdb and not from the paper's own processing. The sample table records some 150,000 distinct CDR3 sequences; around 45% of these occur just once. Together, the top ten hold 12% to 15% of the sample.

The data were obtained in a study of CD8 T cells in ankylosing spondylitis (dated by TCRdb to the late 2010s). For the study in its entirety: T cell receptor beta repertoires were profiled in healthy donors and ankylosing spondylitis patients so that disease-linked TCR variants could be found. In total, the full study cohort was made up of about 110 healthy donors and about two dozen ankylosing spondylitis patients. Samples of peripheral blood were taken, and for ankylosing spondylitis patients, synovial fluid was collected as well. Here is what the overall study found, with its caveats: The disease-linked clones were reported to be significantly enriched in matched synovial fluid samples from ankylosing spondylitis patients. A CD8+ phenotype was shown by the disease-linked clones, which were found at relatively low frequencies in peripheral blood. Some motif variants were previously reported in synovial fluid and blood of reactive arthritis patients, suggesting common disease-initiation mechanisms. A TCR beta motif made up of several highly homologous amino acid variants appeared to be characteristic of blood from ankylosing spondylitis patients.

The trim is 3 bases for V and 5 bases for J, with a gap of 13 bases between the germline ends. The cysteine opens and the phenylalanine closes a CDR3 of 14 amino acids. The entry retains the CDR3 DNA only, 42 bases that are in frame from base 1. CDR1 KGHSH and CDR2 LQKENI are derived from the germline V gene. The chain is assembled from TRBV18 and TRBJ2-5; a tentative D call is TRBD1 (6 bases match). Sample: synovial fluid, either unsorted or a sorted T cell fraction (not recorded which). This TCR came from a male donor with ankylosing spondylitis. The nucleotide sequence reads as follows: TGTGCCAGCTCACCGGACAGTCCCGCGGAGACCCAGTACTTC. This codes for CASSPDSPAETQYF. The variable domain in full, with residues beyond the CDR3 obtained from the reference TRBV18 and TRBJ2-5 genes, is NAGVMQNPRHLVRRRGQEARLRCSPMKGHSHVYWYRQLPEEGLKFMVYLQKENIIDESGMPKERFSAEFPKEGPSILRIQQVVRGDSAAYFCASSPDSPAETQYFGPGTRLLVL.